These 18 T cell receptor beta chains originate from one sample sequenced in a study of blood T cell repertoires in COVID-19. Measured with immunoSEQ multiplex PCR; TCRdb has only the in-frame clones, and not every one. This sample has tens of thousands of clones, with approximately 87% found just once. Material: peripheral blood. The receptors were gathered from a human donor in a cohort sampled during active COVID-19.

J is TRBJ2-1 and V is TRBV3-1 (or the pseudogene TRBV3-2); D is uncertain. CDR1 LGHDT and CDR2 YNNKEL come from the germline V gene (reference sequence). This CDR3 region has 14 residues. Trimming removed 0 bases at V and 4 bases at J, with 7 bases between. CDR3 region: CASSQDGQYNEQFF. CDR3 bases: TGTGCCAGCAGCCAAGATGGCCAGTACAATGAGCAGTTCTTC.

This chain connects TRBV6-1 to TRBJ1-2, with 8 nucleotides matching TRBD1. The CDR3 has 16 amino acids. In germline, CDR1 is MNHNS, CDR2 SASEGT. V lost 3 bases and J lost 8; bases outside the gene matches: 14. In DNA form, the CDR3 reads TGTGCCAGCAGTGATGTTGGGACAGGAGAGATTCGGGGCTACACCTTC. The encoded protein is CASSDVGTGEIRGYTF.

This clone showed up just once. CDR3: CATDSPVGRTSGLFF. The CDR3 DNA is TGTGCCACCGATAGCCCAGTTGGGCGGACATCTGGGCTGTTTTTT. The chain links TRBV6-6 to TRBJ2-2; D is perhaps TRBD1 (5 bases). Trimming removed 10 bases at V and 13 bases at J, with 28 bases between. This CDR3 comprises 15 residues. CDR1 and CDR2 (germline): MNHNY, SVGAGI (reference sequence).

V usage is TRBV5-1 and J usage is TRBJ2-3, with D tentatively TRBD1 (6 bases). Germline V gives CDR1 SGHRS, CDR2 YFSETQ. V lost 4 bases, J lost 4 bases, and 16 bases lay in between. The CDR3 sequence is 15 residues long. The CDR3 spells CASSPLVGTSDTQYF. The CDR3 nucleotides read TGCGCCAGCAGCCCCCTCGTTGGGACATCAGATACGCAGTATTTT.

The chain recombines TRBV9 with TRBJ2-7; 10 bases map to TRBD2. The CDR3 loop spans 16 amino acids. CDR1 is SGDLS, CDR2 YYNGEE, per germline. After removal of 4 bases from V and 0 bases from J, the junction contained 7 bases not matched to a gene. The CDR3 region is CASSPGTSVSSYEQYF. The CDR3 DNA reads TGTGCCAGCAGCCCTGGGACTAGCGTAAGCTCCTACGAGCAGTACTTC.

The rearrangement joins TRBV10-3 to TRBJ2-7; perhaps TRBD2 as D (6 bases). CDR3 length equals 15 residues. Trimming pared 4 bases from V and 2 bases from J, leaving 15 bases between. The germline V gene has CDR1 ENHRY and CDR2 SYGVKD. CDR3 sequence: CAISAGGGTPYEQYF. The CDR3 DNA follows: TGTGCCATCAGTGCCGGAGGAGGGACCCCCTACGAGCAGTACTTC.

The chain has TRBV19 and TRBJ1-1; 8 positions match TRBD1. Trimming took 1 base from V and 3 from J; bases not matched to a gene: 13. CDR1 is LNHDA and CDR2 is SQIVND in the germline V gene (reference sequence). This CDR3 spans 18 amino acids. CDR3 sequence reads: CASSIGGPRGRLDTEAFF. The CDR3 DNA reads as TGTGCCAGTAGTATAGGAGGGCCCAGGGGGCGACTGGACACTGAAGCTTTCTTT. The full variable domain, in which reference TRBV19 and TRBJ1-1 provide the parts outside the CDR3, is DGGITQSPKYLFRKEGQNVTLSCEQNLNHDAMYWYRQDPGQGLRLIYYSQIVNDFQKGDIAEGYSVSREKKESFPLTVTSAQKNPTAFYLCASSIGGPRGRLDTEAFFGQGTRLTVV.

The V and J genes are TRBV7-8 and TRBJ2-1, with 9 bases identical to TRBD2. This CDR3 has 15 residues. Trimming cost V 1 base and J 7 bases; bases outside gene matches: 5. CDR1 and CDR2 from the germline V gene are SGHVS and FQNEAQ. This CDR3 reads CASSLGTSVRNEQFF. In nucleotides, the CDR3 is TGTGCCAGCAGCTTAGGGACTAGCGTTCGGAATGAGCAGTTCTTC.

The chain couples TRBV28 to TRBJ2-1, with D possibly TRBD2 on 5 matching bases. Per the germline V gene, CDR1 is MDHEN and CDR2 is SYDVKM. The CDR3 length is 13 residues. Trimming shortened V by 11 bases and J by 4 bases, and 15 bases separated the two germline ends. The CDR3 loop reads CAAESGLYNEQFF. In DNA form, the CDR3 reads TGTGCCGCCGAAAGCGGCCTATACAATGAGCAGTTCTTC.

J is TRBJ1-2 and V is TRBV7-9; TRBD1 agrees at 12 bases. The J segment lost 4 bases and the V segment lost 4 bases, leaving 7 bases of the junction unmatched. The CDR3 spans 16 residues. CDR1 and CDR2 from the germline V gene are SEHNR and FQNEAQ (reference sequence). The DNA for the CDR3 is TGTGCCAGCAGCTCCGGGACAGGGGGCTCCCTCTATGGCTACACCTTC. The encoded protein is CASSSGTGGSLYGYTF.

The gene calls are TRBV27 and TRBJ2-1, with D perhaps matching TRBD1 (6 bases). CDR3 length: 16 residues. The ends were cut back, 8 bases at V and 2 bases at J, with 19 bases in the middle. Germline V lookup: CDR1 MNHEY, CDR2 SMNVEV (reference sequence). CDR3: CASGKQGRVPYNEQFF. CDR3 nucleotides: TGTGCCAGCGGTAAACAGGGACGGGTCCCCTACAATGAGCAGTTCTTC.

The chain has TRBV10-1 and TRBJ2-7; TRBD1 matches at 7 bases. The CDR3 runs 17 residues. The V gene's germline CDR1 is WNHNN and CDR2 SYGVQD (reference sequence). The junction had 12 bases not matched to a gene; V was cut back by 3 bases and J by 1 base. CDR3 region: CASSDRFSTGQSYEQYF. The CDR3 DNA follows: TGCGCCAGCAGTGACCGTTTTTCGACAGGGCAGTCCTACGAGCAGTACTTC.

The CDR3 region is CASSFFGSSGGYEQYF. The CDR3 DNA reads as TGTGCCAGCAGCTTTTTCGGTTCTAGCGGGGGATACGAGCAGTACTTC. The chain couples TRBV5-4 to TRBJ2-7; 10 bases agree with TRBD2. V lost 2 bases, J lost 4 bases, and 9 bases stayed unmatched. CDR1 and CDR2 (germline): SGHNT, YYREEE (reference sequence). There are 16 residues in the CDR3.

On this clone: The junction departs from the called germline gene at one end, perhaps through a read error. This chain uses TRBV7-7 with TRBJ2-2; 11 bases align to TRBD2. Per the germline V gene, CDR1 is SSHAT and CDR2 is FNYEAQ (reference sequence). CDR3 size: 19 residues. For the CDR3, the DNA is TGTGCTAGCAGCCCCCGGACCTTAGCGGGAGGGCCGAGAACCGGGGAGCTGTTTTTT. Protein sequence: CASSPRTLAGGPRTGELFF.

The chain uses TRBV7-3 and TRBJ2-5, with D possibly matching TRBD1 (6 bases). V was trimmed by 0 bases and J by 5 bases, leaving 10 bases between them. The germline CDR1 and CDR2 sequences are SGHTA and FQGTGA. The CDR3 covers 14 residues. For the CDR3, the DNA is TGTGCCAGCAGCTTAACGGGGGCCGGGGAGACCCAGTACTTC. Translating gives CASSLTGAGETQYF.

The rearrangement uses TRBV7-9 and TRBJ2-7; 8 nucleotides align to TRBD2. Losses at the gene ends were 2 bases for V and 0 bases for J; bases not matched to a gene: 6. The germline V gene encodes CDR1 SEHNR and CDR2 FQNEAQ (reference sequence). This CDR3 is built from 16 residues. Here the CDR3 reads CASSLSPGGASYEQYF. CDR3 DNA: TGTGCCAGCAGCTTATCCCCCGGGGGGGCCTCCTACGAGCAGTACTTC.

As regards this clone: At one boundary the junction diverges from the germline segment, which might be a read error. The chain couples TRBV7-7 to TRBJ2-1, with 8 bases matching TRBD1. This CDR3 spans 14 amino acids. Germline V gene lookup returns CDR1 SSHAT and CDR2 FNYEAQ (reference sequence). The CDR3 is CASSLANDRGEQFF. The CDR3 DNA follows: TGTGCTAGCAGCTTAGCCAACGACAGGGGTGAGCAGTTCTTC.

The chain employs TRBV30 and TRBJ2-1; 8 nucleotides match TRBD1. The CDR3 extends over 13 amino acids. Germline-derived CDR1 and CDR2 are GTSNPN and SVGIG (reference sequence). V trimming: 4 bases; J trimming: 9 bases; junction bases outside the gene matches: 8. The CDR3 coding sequence is TGTGCCTGGACCCATGACAGGGGCCTTGAGCAGTTCTTC. It is translated as CAWTHDRGLEQFF.